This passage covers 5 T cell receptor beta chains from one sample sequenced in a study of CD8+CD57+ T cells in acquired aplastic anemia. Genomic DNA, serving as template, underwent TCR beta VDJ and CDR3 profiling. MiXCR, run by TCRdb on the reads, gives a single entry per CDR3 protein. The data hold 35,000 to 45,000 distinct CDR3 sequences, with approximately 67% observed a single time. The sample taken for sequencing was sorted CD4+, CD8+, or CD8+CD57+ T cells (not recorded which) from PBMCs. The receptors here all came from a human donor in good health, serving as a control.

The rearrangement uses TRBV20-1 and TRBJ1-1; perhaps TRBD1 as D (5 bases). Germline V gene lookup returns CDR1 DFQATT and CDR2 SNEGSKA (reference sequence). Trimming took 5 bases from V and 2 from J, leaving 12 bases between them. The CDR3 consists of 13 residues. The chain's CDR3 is CSAPPRVNTEAFF. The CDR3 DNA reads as TGCAGTGCTCCCCCCAGGGTAAACACTGAAGCTTTCTTT.

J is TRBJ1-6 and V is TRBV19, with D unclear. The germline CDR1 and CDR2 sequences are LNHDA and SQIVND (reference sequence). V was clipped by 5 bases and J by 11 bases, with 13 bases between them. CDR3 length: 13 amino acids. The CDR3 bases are TGTGCCAGTAGTGATACTGCTTCCCCACCCCTCCACTTT. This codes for CASSDTASPPLHF.

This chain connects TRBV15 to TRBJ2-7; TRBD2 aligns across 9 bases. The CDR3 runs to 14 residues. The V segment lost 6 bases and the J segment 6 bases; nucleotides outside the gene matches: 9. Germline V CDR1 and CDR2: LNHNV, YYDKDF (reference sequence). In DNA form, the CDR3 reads TGTGCCACCAGTACTCGCGGGGGGGCCCGCGAGCAGTACTTC. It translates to CATSTRGGAREQYF.

The CDR3 DNA is TGTGCCAGCAGCCCGGGCGGGGGGGCCCATACGCAGTATTTT. This codes for CASSPGGGAHTQYF. This rearrangement joins TRBV7-9 to TRBJ2-3; 9 nucleotides agree with TRBD2. From germline, CDR1 is SEHNR and CDR2 FQNEAQ (reference sequence). V shed 5 bases, J shed 7 bases, and the junction held 7 bases outside the gene matches. This CDR3 is 14 amino acids long.

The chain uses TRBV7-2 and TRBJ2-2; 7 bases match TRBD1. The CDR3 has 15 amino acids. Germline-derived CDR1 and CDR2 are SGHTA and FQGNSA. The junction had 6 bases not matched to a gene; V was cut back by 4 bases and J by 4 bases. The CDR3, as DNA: TGTGCCAGCAGCTCCGGCTGGACAGGCACCGGGGAGCTGTTTTTT. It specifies CASSSGWTGTGELFF.